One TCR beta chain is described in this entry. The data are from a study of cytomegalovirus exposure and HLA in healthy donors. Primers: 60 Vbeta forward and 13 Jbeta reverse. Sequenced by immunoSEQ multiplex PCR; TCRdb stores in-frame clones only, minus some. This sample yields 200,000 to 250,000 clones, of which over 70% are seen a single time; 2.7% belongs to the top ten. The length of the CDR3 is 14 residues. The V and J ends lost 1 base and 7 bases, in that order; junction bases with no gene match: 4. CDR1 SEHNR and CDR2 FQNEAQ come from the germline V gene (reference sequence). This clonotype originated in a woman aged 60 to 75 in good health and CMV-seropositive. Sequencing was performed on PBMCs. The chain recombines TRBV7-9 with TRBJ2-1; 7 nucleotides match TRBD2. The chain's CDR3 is CASSLGVSGNEQFF. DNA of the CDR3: TGTGCCAGCAGCTTAGGAGTTAGCGGGAATGAGCAGTTCTTC. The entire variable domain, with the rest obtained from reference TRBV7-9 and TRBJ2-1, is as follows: DTGVSQNPRHKITKRGQNVTFRCDPISEHNRLYWYRQTLGQGPEFLTYFQNEAQLEKSRLLSDRFSAERPKGSFSTLEIQRTEQGDSAMYLCASSLGVSGNEQFFGPGTRLTVL.